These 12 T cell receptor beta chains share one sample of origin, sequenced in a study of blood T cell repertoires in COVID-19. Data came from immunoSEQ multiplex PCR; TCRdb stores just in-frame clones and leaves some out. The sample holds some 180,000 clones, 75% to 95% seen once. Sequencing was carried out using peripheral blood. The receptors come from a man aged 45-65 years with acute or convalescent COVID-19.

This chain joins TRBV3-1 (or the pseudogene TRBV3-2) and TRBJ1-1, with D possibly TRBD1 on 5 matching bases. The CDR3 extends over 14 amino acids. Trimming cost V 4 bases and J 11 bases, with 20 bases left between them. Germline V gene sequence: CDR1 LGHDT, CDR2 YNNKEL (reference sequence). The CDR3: CASSLGVLAGGAFF. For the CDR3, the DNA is TGTGCCAGCAGCCTAGGCGTGTTGGCGGGGGGGGCTTTCTTT.

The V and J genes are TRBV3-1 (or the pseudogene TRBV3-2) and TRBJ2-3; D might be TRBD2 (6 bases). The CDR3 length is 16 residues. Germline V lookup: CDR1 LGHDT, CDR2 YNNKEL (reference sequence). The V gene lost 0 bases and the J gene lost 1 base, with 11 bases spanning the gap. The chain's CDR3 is CASSQETKRGTDTQYF. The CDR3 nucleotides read TGTGCCAGCAGCCAAGAAACGAAGCGGGGCACAGATACGCAGTATTTT.

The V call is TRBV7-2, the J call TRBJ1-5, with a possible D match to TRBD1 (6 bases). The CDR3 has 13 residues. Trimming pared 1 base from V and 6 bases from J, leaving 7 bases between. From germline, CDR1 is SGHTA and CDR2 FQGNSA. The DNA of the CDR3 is TGTGCCAGCAGCTTAGGAGGGGGTCAGCCCCAGCATTTT. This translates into CASSLGGGQPQHF.

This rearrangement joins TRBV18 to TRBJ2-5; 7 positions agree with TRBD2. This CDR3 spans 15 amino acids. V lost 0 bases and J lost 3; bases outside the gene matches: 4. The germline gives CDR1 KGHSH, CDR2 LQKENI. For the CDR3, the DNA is TGTGCCAGCTCACCACCGTGGGGGGGTGAAGAGACCCAGTACTTC. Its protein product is CASSPPWGGEETQYF.

The CDR3 nucleotides read TGCAGCGTGCGGGGGGCATGGGACACTGAAGCTTTCTTT. It specifies CSVRGAWDTEAFF. This chain joins TRBV29-1 and TRBJ1-1; possibly TRBD1 for D (6 bases). V was cut by 6 bases and J by 3 bases, with 14 bases left in between. Germline assignment: CDR1 SQVTM and CDR2 ANQGSEA. The CDR3 covers 13 residues.

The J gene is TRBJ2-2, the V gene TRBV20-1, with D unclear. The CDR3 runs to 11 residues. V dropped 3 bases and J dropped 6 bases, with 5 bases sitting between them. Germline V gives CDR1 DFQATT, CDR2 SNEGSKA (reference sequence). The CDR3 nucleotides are TGCAGTGCTAGTCGGGCCGGGGAGCTGTTTTTT. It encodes CSASRAGELFF.

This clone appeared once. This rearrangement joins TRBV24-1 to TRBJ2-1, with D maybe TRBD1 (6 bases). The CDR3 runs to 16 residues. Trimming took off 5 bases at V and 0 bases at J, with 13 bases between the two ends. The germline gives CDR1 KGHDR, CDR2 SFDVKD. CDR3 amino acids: CATSGETGYSYNEQFF. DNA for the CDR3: TGTGCCACCAGTGGGGAGACAGGCTACTCCTACAATGAGCAGTTCTTC.

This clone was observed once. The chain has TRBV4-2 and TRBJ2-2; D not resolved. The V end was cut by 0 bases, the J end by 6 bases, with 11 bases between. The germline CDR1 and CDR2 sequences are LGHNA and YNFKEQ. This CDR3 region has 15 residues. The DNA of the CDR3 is TGTGCCAGCAGCCAAGAAGGTGCGGTTCCCGGGGAGCTGTTTTTT. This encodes CASSQEGAVPGELFF.

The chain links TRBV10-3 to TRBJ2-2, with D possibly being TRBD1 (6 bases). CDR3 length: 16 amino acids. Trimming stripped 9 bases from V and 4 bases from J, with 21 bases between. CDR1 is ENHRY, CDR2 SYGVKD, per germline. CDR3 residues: CAIPAYEEGGTGELFF. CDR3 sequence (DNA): TGTGCCATTCCCGCTTATGAGGAAGGGGGCACCGGGGAGCTGTTTTTT.

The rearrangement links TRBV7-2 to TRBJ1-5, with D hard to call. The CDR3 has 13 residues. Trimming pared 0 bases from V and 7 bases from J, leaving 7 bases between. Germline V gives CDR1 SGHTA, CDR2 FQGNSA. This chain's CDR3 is CASSLANGQPQHF. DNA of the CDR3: TGTGCCAGCAGCTTAGCGAACGGGCAGCCCCAGCATTTT.

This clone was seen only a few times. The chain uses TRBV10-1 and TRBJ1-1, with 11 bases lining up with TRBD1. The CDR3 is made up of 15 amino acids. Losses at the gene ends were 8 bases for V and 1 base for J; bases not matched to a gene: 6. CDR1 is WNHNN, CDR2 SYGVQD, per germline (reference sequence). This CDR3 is CASAPGTGGNTEAFF. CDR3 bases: TGCGCCAGCGCCCCCGGGACAGGGGGGAACACTGAAGCTTTCTTT.

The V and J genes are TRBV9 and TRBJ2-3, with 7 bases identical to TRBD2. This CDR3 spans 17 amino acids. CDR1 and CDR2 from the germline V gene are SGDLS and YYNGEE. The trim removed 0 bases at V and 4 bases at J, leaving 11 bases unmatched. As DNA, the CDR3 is TGTGCCAGCAGCGTAGGGGGCGGGAGATCTAGGGCAGATACGCAGTATTTT. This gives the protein CASSVGGGRSRADTQYF.